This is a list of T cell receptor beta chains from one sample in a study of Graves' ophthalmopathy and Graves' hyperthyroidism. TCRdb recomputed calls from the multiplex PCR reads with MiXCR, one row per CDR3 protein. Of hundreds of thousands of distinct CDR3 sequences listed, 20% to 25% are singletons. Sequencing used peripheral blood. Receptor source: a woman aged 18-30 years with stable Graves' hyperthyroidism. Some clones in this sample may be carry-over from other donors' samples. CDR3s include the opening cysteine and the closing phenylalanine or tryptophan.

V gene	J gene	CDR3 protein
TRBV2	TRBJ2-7	CASSDRGFSYEQYF
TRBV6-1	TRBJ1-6	CASRKGGYNSPLHF
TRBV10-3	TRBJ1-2	CAIRGQGEDGYTF
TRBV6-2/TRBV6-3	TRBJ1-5	CAGTEDRARQPQHF
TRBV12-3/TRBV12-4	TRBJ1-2	CASSLLRGDGYTF
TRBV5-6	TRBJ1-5	CASSDDRGGTPQHF
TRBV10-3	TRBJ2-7	CAVNPGLDSREQYF
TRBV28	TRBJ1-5	CASRQINQPQHF
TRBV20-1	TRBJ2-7	CSARPLKAYEQYF
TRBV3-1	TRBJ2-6	CASSQGGGSGANVLTF
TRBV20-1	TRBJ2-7	CSAPSGGAFYEQYF
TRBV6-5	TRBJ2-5	CASSYPLAGGPSETQYF
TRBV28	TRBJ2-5	CASSFVGGRWETQYF
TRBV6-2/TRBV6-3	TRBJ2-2	CASSPGTNTGELFF
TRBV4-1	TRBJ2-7	CASSLVAGASYEQYF
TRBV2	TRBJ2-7	CASSSDPPEQYF
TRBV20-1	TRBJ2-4	CSAPDWGVGFENIQYF
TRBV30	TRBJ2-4	CAWWTGGENIQYF
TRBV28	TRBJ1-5	CASSLLSSNQPQHF
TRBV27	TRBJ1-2	CASKFTGKSGYTF
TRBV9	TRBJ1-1	CASSVDIHTEAFF
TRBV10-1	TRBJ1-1	CASSEYSGLNTEAFF
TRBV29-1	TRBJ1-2	CSVDETGERINNGYTF
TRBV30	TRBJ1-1	CAWSFGPRRTEASF